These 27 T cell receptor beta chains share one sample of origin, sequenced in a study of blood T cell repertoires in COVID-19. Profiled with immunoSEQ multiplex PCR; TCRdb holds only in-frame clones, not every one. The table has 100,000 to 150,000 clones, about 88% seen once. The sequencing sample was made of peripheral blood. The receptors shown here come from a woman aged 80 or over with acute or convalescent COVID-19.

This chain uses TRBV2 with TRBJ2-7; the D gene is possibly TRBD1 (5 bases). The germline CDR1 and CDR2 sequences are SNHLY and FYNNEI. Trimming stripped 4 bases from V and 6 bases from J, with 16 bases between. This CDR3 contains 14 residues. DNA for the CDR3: TGTGCCAGCAGTGTAACAGGTTGGACATCCGAGCAGTACTTC. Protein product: CASSVTGWTSEQYF. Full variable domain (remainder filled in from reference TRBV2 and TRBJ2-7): EPEVTQTPSHQVTQMGQEVILRCVPISNHLYFYWYRQILGQKVEFLVSFYNNEISEKSEIFDDQFSVERPDGSNFTLKIRSTKLEDSAMYFCASSVTGWTSEQYFGPGTRLTVT.

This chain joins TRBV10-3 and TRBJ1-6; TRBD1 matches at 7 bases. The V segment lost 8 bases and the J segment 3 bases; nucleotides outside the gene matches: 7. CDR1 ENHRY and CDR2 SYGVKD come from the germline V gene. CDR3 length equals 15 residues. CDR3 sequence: CAISQGEDYNSPLHF. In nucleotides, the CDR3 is TGTGCCATCTCGCAGGGGGAGGACTATAATTCACCCCTCCACTTT.

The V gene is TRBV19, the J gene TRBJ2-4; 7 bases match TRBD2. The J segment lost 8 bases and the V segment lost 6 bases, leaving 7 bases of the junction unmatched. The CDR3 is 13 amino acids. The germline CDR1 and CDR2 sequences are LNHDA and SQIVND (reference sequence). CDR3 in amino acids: CASSRPGLDIQYF. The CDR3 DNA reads TGTGCCAGTAGCCGCCCCGGACTAGACATTCAGTACTTC. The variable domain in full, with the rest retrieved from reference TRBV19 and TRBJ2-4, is DGGITQSPKYLFRKEGQNVTLSCEQNLNHDAMYWYRQDPGQGLRLIYYSQIVNDFQKGDIAEGYSVSREKKESFPLTVTSAQKNPTAFYLCASSRPGLDIQYFGAGTRLSVL.

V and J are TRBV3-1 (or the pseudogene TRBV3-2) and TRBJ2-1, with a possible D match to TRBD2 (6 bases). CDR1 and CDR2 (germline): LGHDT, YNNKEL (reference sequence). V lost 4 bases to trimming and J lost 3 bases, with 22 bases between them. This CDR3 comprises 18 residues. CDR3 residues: CASSLAGLPGKGYNEQFF. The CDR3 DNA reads TGTGCCAGCAGCCTTGCAGGACTACCCGGAAAGGGCTACAATGAGCAGTTCTTC.

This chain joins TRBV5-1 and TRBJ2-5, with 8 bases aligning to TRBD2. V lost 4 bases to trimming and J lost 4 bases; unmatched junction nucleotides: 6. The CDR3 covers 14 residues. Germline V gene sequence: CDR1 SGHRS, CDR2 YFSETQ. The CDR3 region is CASSTGGPGETQYF. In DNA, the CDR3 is TGCGCCAGCAGCACGGGGGGGCCGGGAGAGACCCAGTACTTC.

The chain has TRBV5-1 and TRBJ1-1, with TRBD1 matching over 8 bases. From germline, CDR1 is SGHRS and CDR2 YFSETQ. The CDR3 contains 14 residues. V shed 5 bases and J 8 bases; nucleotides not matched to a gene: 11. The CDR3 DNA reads TGCGCCAGCAGTCCAGGACAGGGCACAAAGGAAGCTTTCTTT. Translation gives CASSPGQGTKEAFF.

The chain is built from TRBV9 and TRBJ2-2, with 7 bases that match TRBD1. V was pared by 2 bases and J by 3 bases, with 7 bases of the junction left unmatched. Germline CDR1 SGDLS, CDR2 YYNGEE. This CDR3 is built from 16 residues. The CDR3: CASSVPRDSHTGELFF. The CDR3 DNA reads TGTGCCAGCAGCGTGCCCCGGGACAGCCACACCGGGGAGCTGTTTTTT. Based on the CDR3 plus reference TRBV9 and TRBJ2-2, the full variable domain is DSGVTQTPKHLITATGQRVTLRCSPRSGDLSVYWYQQSLDQGLQFLIQYYNGEERAKGNILERFSAQQFPDLHSELNLSSLELGDSALYFCASSVPRDSHTGELFFGEGSRLTVL.

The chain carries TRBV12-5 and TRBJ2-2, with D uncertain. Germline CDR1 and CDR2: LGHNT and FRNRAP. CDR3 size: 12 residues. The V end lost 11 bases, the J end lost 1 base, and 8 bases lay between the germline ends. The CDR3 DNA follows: TGTGCTTGCCGCGGGAACACCGGGGAGCTGTTTTTT. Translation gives CACRGNTGELFF.

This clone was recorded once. The CDR3 region is CASSRTSEAKNIQYF. Here the CDR3 DNA reads TGTGCCAGCAGCCGGACTAGCGAAGCCAAAAACATTCAGTACTTC. The chain employs TRBV11-2 and TRBJ2-4; 9 nucleotides line up with TRBD2. This CDR3 comprises 15 residues. Germline V CDR1 and CDR2: SGHAT, FQNNGV. With V trimmed by 5 bases and J by 0 bases, 2 bases remained unmatched.

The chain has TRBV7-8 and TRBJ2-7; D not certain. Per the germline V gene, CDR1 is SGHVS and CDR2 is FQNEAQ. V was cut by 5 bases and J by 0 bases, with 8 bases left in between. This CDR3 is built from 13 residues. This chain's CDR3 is CASSPPSSYEQYF. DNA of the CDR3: TGTGCCAGCAGCCCTCCGAGCTCCTACGAGCAGTACTTC.

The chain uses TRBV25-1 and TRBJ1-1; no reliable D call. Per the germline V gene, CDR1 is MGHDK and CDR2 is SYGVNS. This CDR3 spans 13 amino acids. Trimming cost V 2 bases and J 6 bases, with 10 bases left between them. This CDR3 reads CASSENGRSEAFF. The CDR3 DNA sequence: TGTGCCAGCAGTGAAAATGGTCGGTCTGAAGCTTTCTTT.

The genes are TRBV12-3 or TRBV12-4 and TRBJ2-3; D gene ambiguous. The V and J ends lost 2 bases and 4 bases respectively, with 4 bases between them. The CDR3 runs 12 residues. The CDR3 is CASSLYADTQYF. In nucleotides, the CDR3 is TGTGCCAGCAGTTTATATGCAGATACGCAGTATTTT.

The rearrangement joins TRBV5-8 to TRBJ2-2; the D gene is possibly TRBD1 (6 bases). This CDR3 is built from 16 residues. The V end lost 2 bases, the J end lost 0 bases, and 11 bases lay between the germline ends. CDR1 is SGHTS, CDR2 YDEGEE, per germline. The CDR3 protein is CASSLGQIANTGELFF. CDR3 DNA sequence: TGTGCCAGCAGCTTAGGACAGATCGCGAACACCGGGGAGCTGTTTTTT.

The CDR3 spells CASSYGQGRETQYF. For the CDR3, the DNA is TGTGCCAGCAGTTACGGACAGGGGAGGGAGACCCAGTACTTC. The rearrangement links TRBV6-5 to TRBJ2-5; TRBD1 agrees at 9 bases. Germline V gene data show CDR1 as MNHEY and CDR2 as SVGAGI. CDR3 size: 14 residues. Trimming cost V 2 bases and J 5 bases; bases outside gene matches: 3.

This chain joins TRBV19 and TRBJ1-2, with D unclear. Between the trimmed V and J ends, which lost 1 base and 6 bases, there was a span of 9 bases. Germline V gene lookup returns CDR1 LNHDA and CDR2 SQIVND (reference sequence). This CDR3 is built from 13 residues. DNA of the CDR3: TGTGCCAGTAGTATAGCCGGGGTCGATGGCTACACCTTC. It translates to CASSIAGVDGYTF. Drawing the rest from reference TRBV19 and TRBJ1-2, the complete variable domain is DGGITQSPKYLFRKEGQNVTLSCEQNLNHDAMYWYRQDPGQGLRLIYYSQIVNDFQKGDIAEGYSVSREKKESFPLTVTSAQKNPTAFYLCASSIAGVDGYTFGSGTRLTVV.

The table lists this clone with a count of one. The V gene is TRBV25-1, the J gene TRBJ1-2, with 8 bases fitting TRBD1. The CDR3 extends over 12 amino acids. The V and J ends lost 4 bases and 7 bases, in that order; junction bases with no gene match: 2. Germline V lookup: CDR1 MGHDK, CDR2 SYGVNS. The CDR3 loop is CASSATGVGYTF. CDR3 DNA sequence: TGTGCCAGCAGTGCGACAGGGGTTGGCTACACCTTC.

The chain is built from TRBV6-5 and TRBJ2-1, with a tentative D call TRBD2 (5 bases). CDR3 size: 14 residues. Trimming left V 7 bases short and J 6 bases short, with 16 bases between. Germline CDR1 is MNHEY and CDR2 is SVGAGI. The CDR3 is CASTPLGSGNEQFF. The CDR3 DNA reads TGTGCCAGCACCCCACTAGGATCAGGCAATGAGCAGTTCTTC.

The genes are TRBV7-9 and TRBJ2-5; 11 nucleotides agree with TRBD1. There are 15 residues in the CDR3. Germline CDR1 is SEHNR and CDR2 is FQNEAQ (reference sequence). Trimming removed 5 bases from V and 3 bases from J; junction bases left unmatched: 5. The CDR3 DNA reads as TGTGCCAGCAGCCACCCGGGACAGGGGGAAGAGACCCAGTACTTC. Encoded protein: CASSHPGQGEETQYF.

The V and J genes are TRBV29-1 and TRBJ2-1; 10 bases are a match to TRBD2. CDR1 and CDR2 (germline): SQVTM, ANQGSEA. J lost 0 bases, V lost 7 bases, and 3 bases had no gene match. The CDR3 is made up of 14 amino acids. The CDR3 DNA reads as TGCAGCGCTAAGCGGGGGGGCTCCTACAATGAGCAGTTCTTC. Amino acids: CSAKRGGSYNEQFF.

Here the CDR3 DNA reads TGTGCCAGCAGTCAGCAGGGATTGGGCTACACCTTC. Its translation is CASSQQGLGYTF. The rearrangement uses TRBV12-3 or TRBV12-4 and TRBJ1-2, with D possibly TRBD1 on 5 matching bases. The CDR3 has 12 residues. Trimming cost V 5 bases and J 8 bases, with 12 bases left between them.

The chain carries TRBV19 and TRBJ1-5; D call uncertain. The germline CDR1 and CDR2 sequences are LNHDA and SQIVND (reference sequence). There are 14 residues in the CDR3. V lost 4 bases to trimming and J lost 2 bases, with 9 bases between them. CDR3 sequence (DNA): TGTGCCAGTAGTACCCAGTTCGGCAATCAGCCCCAGCATTTT. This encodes CASSTQFGNQPQHF.

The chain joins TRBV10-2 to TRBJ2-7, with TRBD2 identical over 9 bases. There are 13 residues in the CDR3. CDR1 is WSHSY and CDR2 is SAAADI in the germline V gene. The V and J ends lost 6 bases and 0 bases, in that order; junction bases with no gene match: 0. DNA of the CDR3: TGCGCCAGCAGGACTAGCGGCTCCTACGAGCAGTACTTC. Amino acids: CASRTSGSYEQYF.

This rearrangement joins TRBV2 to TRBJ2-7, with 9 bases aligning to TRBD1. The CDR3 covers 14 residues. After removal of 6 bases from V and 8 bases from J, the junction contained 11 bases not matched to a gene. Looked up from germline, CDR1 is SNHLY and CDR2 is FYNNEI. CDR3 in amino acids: CASRTGTGNKQQYF. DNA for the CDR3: TGTGCCAGCAGGACCGGGACAGGGAATAAGCAGCAGTACTTC.

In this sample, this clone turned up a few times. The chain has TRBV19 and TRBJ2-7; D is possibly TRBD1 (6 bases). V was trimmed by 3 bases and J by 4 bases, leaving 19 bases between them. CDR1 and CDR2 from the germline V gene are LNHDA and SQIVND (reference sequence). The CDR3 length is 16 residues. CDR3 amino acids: CASSIHGFDRPYEQYF. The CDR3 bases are TGTGCCAGTAGTATTCACGGGTTTGACAGGCCTTACGAGCAGTACTTC.

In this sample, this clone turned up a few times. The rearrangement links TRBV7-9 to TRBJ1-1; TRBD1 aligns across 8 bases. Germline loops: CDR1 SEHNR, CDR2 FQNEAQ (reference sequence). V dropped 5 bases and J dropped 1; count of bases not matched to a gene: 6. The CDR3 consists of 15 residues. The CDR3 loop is CASSAPDRENTEAFF. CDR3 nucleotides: TGTGCCAGCAGCGCGCCGGACAGGGAGAACACTGAAGCTTTCTTT.

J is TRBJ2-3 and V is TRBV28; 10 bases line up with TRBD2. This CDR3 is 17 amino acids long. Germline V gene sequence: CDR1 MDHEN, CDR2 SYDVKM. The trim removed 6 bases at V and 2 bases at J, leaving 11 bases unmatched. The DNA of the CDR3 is TGTGCCAGCAGCCTAATAGCGGGAGGTGGAGACACAGATACGCAGTATTTT. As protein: CASSLIAGGGDTDTQYF.

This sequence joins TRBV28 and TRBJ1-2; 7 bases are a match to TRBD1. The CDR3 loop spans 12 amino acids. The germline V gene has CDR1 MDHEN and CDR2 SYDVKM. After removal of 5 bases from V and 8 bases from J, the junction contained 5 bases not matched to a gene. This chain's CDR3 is CASSTRQGGYTF. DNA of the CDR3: TGTGCCAGCAGTACCCGACAGGGAGGCTACACCTTC.